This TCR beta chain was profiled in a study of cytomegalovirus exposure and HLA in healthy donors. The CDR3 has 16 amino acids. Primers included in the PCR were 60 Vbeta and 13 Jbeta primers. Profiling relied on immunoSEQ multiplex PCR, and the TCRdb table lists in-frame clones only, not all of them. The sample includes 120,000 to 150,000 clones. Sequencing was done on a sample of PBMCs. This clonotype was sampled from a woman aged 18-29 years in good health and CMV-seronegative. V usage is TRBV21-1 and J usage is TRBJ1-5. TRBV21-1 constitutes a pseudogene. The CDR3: CASRYRRHDGGQPQHF. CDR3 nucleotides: TGTGCCAGCAGATACCGCCGACATGACGGAGGGCAGCCCCAGCATTTT.